The rows below give T cell receptor beta chains drawn from one sample of a study of T cells expressing NK-cell markers. Following a re-call of the 5' RACE reads, TCRdb has one entry per CDR3 protein and lacks DNA. The table lists 250,000 to 300,000 distinct CDR3 sequences. Sequencing was done on a sample of blood T cells: a sorted CD56 or NKG2C T cell subset, CD4+ or CD8+ T cells, or bulk PBMC T cells (not recorded which). Every receptor here comes from a woman aged 18-69 years in good health. CDR3s include the opening cysteine and the closing phenylalanine or tryptophan. The order of the fields is J gene, V gene, CDR3 protein.

>TRBJ2-7|TRBV6-2/TRBV6-3
CASSIGRGYYEQYF
>TRBJ2-3|TRBV6-5
CASSYSGQFSTDTQYF
>TRBJ1-2|TRBV28
CASSGRYGYTF
>TRBJ2-2|TRBV7-2
CASSLAGNGELFF
>TRBJ2-1|TRBV3-1
CASSQDRAGANHNEQFF
>TRBJ1-1|TRBV6-1
CASSPGTPNTEAFF
>TRBJ2-3|TRBV18
CASAPTGDTQYF
>TRBJ2-3|TRBV23-1
CASSQGRGWAAGDTQYF
>TRBJ2-7|TRBV28
CASIGAGGSLEQYF
>TRBJ2-1|TRBV20-1
CSGQGYNEQFF
>TRBJ2-1|TRBV20-1
CSARDPLAGYSHNEQFF
>TRBJ2-5|TRBV29-1
CSVEGRNQETQYF
>TRBJ2-1|TRBV15
CATSRTPLLGNEQFF
>TRBJ2-1|TRBV29-1
CSVLRQGTEQFF
>TRBJ1-5|TRBV27
CASSRGTGNNQPQHF
>TRBJ2-7|TRBV5-6
CASSFRTPPSYEQYF
>TRBJ2-3|TRBV7-2
CASSPTNTQYF
>TRBJ2-7|TRBV7-6
CASSAGQKAYEQYF
>TRBJ2-1|TRBV5-6
CASSLRGHARNEQFF
>TRBJ2-1|TRBV12-3/TRBV12-4
CASSSDYNEQFF